The clone carrying this T cell receptor (beta chain) was seen at least ten times. CDR3 length: 15 residues. The V gene's germline CDR1 is SGDLS and CDR2 YYNGEE. Trimming took off 3 bases at V and 2 bases at J, with 15 bases between the two ends. TCRdb redid the calling of the 5' RACE reads with MiXCR, one entry per CDR3 protein. Found here are about 40,000 distinct CDR3 sequences, 18% of them singletons; the top ten hold roughly 2.8%. The sequence was collected from a female donor with breast cancer. The chain joins TRBV9 to TRBJ2-7; D may correspond to TRBD1 or TRBD2 (5 bases each). Sequenced material: naive CD4+ T cells sorted from a lymph node. The subset denotes: naive CD4+ T cells, CD4+CD45RA+CD25-. CDR3 loop: CASSARDGKTYEQYF. The CDR3 coding sequence is TGTGCCAGCAGCGCCCGGGACGGCAAGACCTACGAGCAGTACTTC.